This TCR beta chain was sequenced during a study of cytomegalovirus exposure and HLA in healthy donors. Study outcomes and limitations: Testing in vitro showed three CMV-associated chains specific for CMV antigens. What a later analysis showed was that several of the most significant clusters appeared linked to common viral pathogens. Later, TCR association rates were found to vary by HLA locus, highest for DRB1 and lowest for HLA-C. TCR beta sequences reportedly predicted most subjects' HLA-A and HLA-B alleles accurately.

The PCR had 60 Vbeta and 13 Jbeta primers. The table came from immunoSEQ multiplex PCR; TCRdb's copy has only in-frame clones and leaves some out. The data contain 130,000 to 150,000 clones, roughly 80% of them seen just once; the ten biggest clones take up more than 3%. As regards this clone: What it recognizes is unknown.

The receptor's source is a female donor in good health and CMV-seronegative. Sequencing was done on a sample of PBMCs.

This CDR3 reads CASSLQGRAEETQYF. CDR3 DNA sequence: TGTGCCAGCAGCTTGCAGGGCAGGGCGGAGGAGACCCAGTACTTC. This chain connects TRBV5-4 to TRBJ2-5, with TRBD1 as a possible D gene (5 bases). The CDR3 totals 15 residues. Germline loops: CDR1 SGHNT, CDR2 YYREEE (reference sequence). V was cut by 1 base and J by 5 bases, with 15 bases left in between.